This T cell receptor beta chain was sequenced during a study of blood T cell repertoires in COVID-19. About the study: Samples came from the United States, Italy and Spain, spanning acute and convalescent COVID-19. T cells, B-cell-depleted T cells, or PBMCs supplied cDNA or gDNA.

In the original processing: Using reference gene primer amplification, nucleated cell counts were estimated. Libraries were prepared by immunoSEQ multiplex PCR; TCRdb keeps only in-frame clonotypes and omits some of them. The D gene and trimming were derived from the DNA, and the V and J assignments and clone size from that table. This sample yields 150,000 to 200,000 clones, of which 79% are seen a single time; roughly 17% belongs to the top ten. The germline gives CDR1 MNHEY, CDR2 SVGAGI. The CDR3 has 14 residues. Losses at the gene ends were 5 bases for V and 2 bases for J; bases not matched to a gene: 5.

Sample: peripheral blood. This sequence joins TRBV6-5 and TRBJ1-2; the match to TRBD1 covers 7 bases. The clonotype was recovered from a man aged 55 to 69 with active or convalescent COVID-19. The CDR3 reads CASSRKGQNYGYTF. The CDR3 bases are TGTGCCAGCAGTCGAAAGGGACAGAACTATGGCTACACCTTC.